This TCR beta chain stems from a study of T cell changes during pregnancy in multiple sclerosis. Some clones are missing from TCRdb's copy, which holds only in-frame ones; the method was immunoSEQ multiplex PCR. This repertoire shows around 50,000 clones, more than 85% found once; its top ten account for roughly 1.1%. Germline V gene data show CDR1 as GTSNPN and CDR2 as SVGIG (reference sequence). Losses at the gene ends were 2 bases for V and 8 bases for J; bases not matched to a gene: 12. The CDR3 loop spans 15 amino acids. This clonotype was obtained from a female donor in good health, enrolled as a control in a pregnancy study. The material was peripheral blood, obtained after pregnancy. V gene TRBV30 combines with J gene TRBJ1-5; 7 nucleotides line up with TRBD1. This CDR3 reads CAWSTQSTGSEPQHF. DNA of the CDR3: TGTGCCTGGAGTACCCAATCGACAGGGAGTGAGCCCCAGCATTTT.